Reported below is one TCR beta chain. What it binds is unknown. Replicate sorted-subset PCRs were loaded with around 210 ng DNA, 30,000 to 35,000 T cell genomes. Profiling relied on immunoSEQ multiplex PCR, and the TCRdb table lists in-frame clones only, not all of them. This table holds 2 million to 2.5 million clones, approximately 94% found once. The ends were cut back, 0 bases at V and 5 bases at J, with 14 bases in the middle. Germline V lookup: CDR1 KGHSH, CDR2 LQKENI. This CDR3 comprises 16 residues. The sample is drawn from a study of shared clonotypes between healthy human individuals. Study summary: Per donor, CD8 memory used one plate, CD8 naive used two, CD4 memory used three and CD4 naive used three.

Study-wide results and limits: Clonotype sharing among donors was thought likely to change with sequencing depth. Relative to clonotypes present in all four donors, those not shared had lower generation probabilities.

The sample was naive CD4+ T cells sorted from blood. Subset reported: CD45RA+ positively selected. The rearrangement uses TRBV18 and TRBJ2-1, with no clear D. The sequence was obtained from a man aged 18 to 30 in good health. For the CDR3, the DNA is TGTGCCAGCTCACCACCACAGTCAGTCTCTCACAATGAGCAGTTCTTC. It is translated as CASSPPQSVSHNEQFF. Drawing the rest from reference TRBV18 and TRBJ2-1, the complete variable domain is NAGVMQNPRHLVRRRGQEARLRCSPMKGHSHVYWYRQLPEEGLKFMVYLQKENIIDESGMPKERFSAEFPKEGPSILRIQQVVRGDSAAYFCASSPPQSVSHNEQFFGPGTRLTVL.